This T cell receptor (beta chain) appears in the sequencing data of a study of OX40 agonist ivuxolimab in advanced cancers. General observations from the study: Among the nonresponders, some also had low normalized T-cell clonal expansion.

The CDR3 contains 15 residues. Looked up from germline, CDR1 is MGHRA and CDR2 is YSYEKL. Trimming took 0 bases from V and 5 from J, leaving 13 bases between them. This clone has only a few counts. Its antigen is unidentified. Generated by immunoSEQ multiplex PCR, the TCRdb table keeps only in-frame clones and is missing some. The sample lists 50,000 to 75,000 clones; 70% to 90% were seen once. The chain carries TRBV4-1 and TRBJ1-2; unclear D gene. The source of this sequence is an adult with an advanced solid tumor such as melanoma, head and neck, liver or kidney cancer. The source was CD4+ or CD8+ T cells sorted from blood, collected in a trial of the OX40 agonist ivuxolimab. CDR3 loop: CASSQDLIKPYGYTF. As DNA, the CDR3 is TGCGCCAGCAGCCAAGATCTCATTAAACCTTATGGCTACACCTTC.